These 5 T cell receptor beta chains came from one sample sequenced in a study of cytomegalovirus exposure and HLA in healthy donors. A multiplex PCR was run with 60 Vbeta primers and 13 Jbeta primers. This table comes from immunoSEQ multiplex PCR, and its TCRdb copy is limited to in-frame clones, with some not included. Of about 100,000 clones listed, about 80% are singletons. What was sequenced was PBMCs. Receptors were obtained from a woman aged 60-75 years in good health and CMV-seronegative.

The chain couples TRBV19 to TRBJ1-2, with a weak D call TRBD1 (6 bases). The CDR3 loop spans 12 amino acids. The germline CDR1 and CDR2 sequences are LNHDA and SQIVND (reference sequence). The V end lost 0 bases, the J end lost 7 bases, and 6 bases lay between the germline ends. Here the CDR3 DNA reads TGTGCCAGTAGTATAGAAGGGGGTGGCTACACCTTC. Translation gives CASSIEGGGYTF.

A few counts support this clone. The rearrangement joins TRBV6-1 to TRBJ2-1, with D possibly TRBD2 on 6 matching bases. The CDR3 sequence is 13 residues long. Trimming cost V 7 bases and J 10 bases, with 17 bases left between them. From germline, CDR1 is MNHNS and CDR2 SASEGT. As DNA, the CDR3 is TGTGCCAGCACCCCAAGCGGCGGGGTCGAGCAGTTCTTC. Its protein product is CASTPSGGVEQFF.

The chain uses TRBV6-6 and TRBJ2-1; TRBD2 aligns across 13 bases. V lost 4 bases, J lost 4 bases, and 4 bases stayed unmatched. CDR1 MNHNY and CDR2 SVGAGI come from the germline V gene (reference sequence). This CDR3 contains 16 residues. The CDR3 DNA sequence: TGTGCCAGCAGTTCCGGGACTAGCGGGAAGTACAATGAGCAGTTCTTC. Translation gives CASSSGTSGKYNEQFF.

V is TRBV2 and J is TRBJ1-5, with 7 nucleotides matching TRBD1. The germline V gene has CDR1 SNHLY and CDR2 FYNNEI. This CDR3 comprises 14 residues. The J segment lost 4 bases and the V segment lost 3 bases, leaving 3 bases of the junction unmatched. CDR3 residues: CASSETTGNQPQHF. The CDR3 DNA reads TGTGCCAGCAGTGAGACGACAGGGAATCAGCCCCAGCATTTT.

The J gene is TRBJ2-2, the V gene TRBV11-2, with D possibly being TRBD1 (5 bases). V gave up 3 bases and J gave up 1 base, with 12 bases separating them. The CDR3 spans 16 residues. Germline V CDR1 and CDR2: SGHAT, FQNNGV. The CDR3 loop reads CASSFLGDRNTGELFF. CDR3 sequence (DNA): TGTGCCAGCAGCTTTTTAGGTGACAGGAACACCGGGGAGCTGTTTTTT. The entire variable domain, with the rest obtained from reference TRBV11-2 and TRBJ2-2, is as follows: EAGVAQSPRYKIIEKRQSVAFWCNPISGHATLYWYQQILGQGPKLLIQFQNNGVVDDSQLPKDRFSAERLKGVDSTLKIQPAKLEDSAVYLCASSFLGDRNTGELFFGEGSRLTVL.